This T cell receptor beta chain was found in a study of T cell changes during pregnancy in multiple sclerosis. Libraries were prepared by immunoSEQ multiplex PCR; TCRdb keeps only in-frame clonotypes and omits some of them. The top ten hold approximately 1.1% of the sample, which has about 54,000 clones, 75% to 95% seen once. CDR1 is SGHTA and CDR2 is FQGNSA in the germline V gene. The CDR3 spans 14 residues. V was shortened by 1 base and J by 6 bases, with 9 bases between the two germline ends. This TCR came from a female donor in good health, enrolled as a control in a pregnancy study. J is TRBJ1-4 and V is TRBV7-2; D is undetermined. The source material was peripheral blood, sampled after pregnancy. The CDR3 DNA follows: TGTGCCAGCAGCTTAGTGATTCGGGATGAAAAACTGTTTTTT. It translates to CASSLVIRDEKLFF.